This passage covers 21 T cell receptor beta chains from one sample sequenced in a study of response to subunit inactivated influenza vaccine. TCRdb reprocessed the RT-PCR reads via MiXCR and lists one record per CDR3 protein. The profile shows around 850,000 distinct CDR3 sequences, about a fifth of them singletons. The sequencing here drew on PBMCs from blood, taken more than 4 days after vaccination. The receptors derive from a man aged 45 to 65 who received an inactivated influenza vaccine.

CDR3 sequence reads: CSARDGTDNSPLHF. The CDR3 DNA reads TGCAGTGCTAGAGATGGGACAGATAATTCACCCCTCCACTTT. The chain combines TRBV20-1 with TRBJ1-6; 7 positions match TRBD1. The germline gives CDR1 DFQATT, CDR2 SNEGSKA (reference sequence). This CDR3 contains 14 residues. After removal of 0 bases from V and 5 bases from J, the junction contained 1 base not matched to a gene.

The V call is TRBV30, the J call TRBJ2-1, with 8 bases fitting TRBD2. Germline CDR1 reads GTSNPN; CDR2 reads SVGIG (reference sequence). V gave up 3 bases and J gave up 1 base; unmatched junction bases: 8. The CDR3 runs to 16 residues. In DNA, the CDR3 is TGTGCCTGGAGGCGGCGCGGGGGGCGATCCTACAATGAGCAGTTCTTC. It translates to CAWRRRGGRSYNEQFF.

This clonotype was counted a few times. The chain is built from TRBV19 and TRBJ2-2, with D tentatively TRBD1 (6 bases). Germline lookup yields CDR1 LNHDA and CDR2 SQIVND (reference sequence). There are 14 residues in the CDR3. V was shortened by 9 bases and J by 4 bases, with 15 bases between the two germline ends. Here the CDR3 DNA reads TGTGCCAGCGATGGACAGTACGGCACCGGGGAGCTGTTTTTT. Its translation is CASDGQYGTGELFF.

The CDR3 sequence is CAISESRTSGIYEQYF. CDR3 nucleotide sequence: TGTGCCATCAGTGAGTCAAGGACTAGCGGGATCTACGAGCAGTACTTC. The chain couples TRBV10-3 to TRBJ2-7, with TRBD2 matching over 12 bases. Trimming cost V 0 bases and J 3 bases; bases outside gene matches: 3. This CDR3 region has 16 residues. Germline V gene data show CDR1 as ENHRY and CDR2 as SYGVKD.

The V and J genes are TRBV20-1 and TRBJ1-1; D not resolved. The CDR3 sequence is 14 residues long. Germline-derived CDR1 and CDR2 are DFQATT and SNEGSKA (reference sequence). Trimming pared 3 bases from V and 1 base from J, leaving 12 bases between. Here the CDR3 DNA reads TGCAGTGCTAGGGCCGGCGCCGGGAACACTGAAGCTTTCTTT. Protein product: CSARAGAGNTEAFF.

This clonotype came up a few times. The chain has TRBV6-1 and TRBJ1-6, with 8 bases matching TRBD1. Trimming took 5 bases from V and 2 from J; bases not matched to a gene: 5. This CDR3 contains 16 residues. Germline assignment: CDR1 MNHNS and CDR2 SASEGT. The CDR3 DNA follows: TGTGCCAGCAGTAAATACAGGGGGACCTATAATTCACCCCTCCACTTT. Its translation is CASSKYRGTYNSPLHF.

J is TRBJ2-1 and V is TRBV7-9; D could derive from TRBD1 or TRBD2 (5 bases each). CDR3 length: 12 residues. V shed 7 bases and J shed 10 bases, with 14 bases lying between them. Germline assignment: CDR1 SEHNR and CDR2 FQNEAQ (reference sequence). The DNA for the CDR3 is TGTGCCAGCACCCGGGGCGGTCGGGAGCAGTTCTTC. The encoded protein is CASTRGGREQFF.

The rearrangement uses TRBV6-1 and TRBJ2-7; perhaps TRBD1 as D (6 bases). The length of the CDR3 is 15 residues. Deletions cut 5 bases from V and 0 bases from J, with 14 bases between. The germline gives CDR1 MNHNS, CDR2 SASEGT. CDR3 DNA: TGTGCCAGCAGTCGCCTGGGGGCGAGCTCCTACGAGCAGTACTTC. Translation gives CASSRLGASSYEQYF.

J is TRBJ2-2 and V is TRBV12-3 or TRBV12-4; the D gene is possibly TRBD2 (6 bases). V was cut by 6 bases and J by 4 bases, with 9 bases left in between. The CDR3 runs 13 residues. The CDR3 DNA is TGTGCCAGCAGCCGGGGGATCACCGGGGAGCTGTTTTTT. Translation: CASSRGITGELFF.

The chain carries TRBV6-1 and TRBJ2-7; 7 bases line up with TRBD1. The trim removed 4 bases at V and 4 bases at J, leaving 4 bases unmatched. Per germline, CDR1 MNHNS and CDR2 SASEGT. The CDR3 sequence is 13 residues long. The chain's CDR3 is CASSAYRGYEQYF. The CDR3 nucleotides read TGTGCCAGCAGTGCCTACAGGGGATACGAGCAGTACTTC.

This clonotype was counted a few times. This chain links TRBV20-1 with TRBJ2-3; D is unclear. Germline loops: CDR1 DFQATT, CDR2 SNEGSKA (reference sequence). V lost 3 bases and J lost 11, with 21 bases in between. The CDR3 covers 14 residues. This CDR3 is CSARRLTLQVGQYF. The DNA for the CDR3 is TGCAGTGCTAGGCGTCTTACGCTGCAGGTGGGGCAGTATTTT.

The chain couples TRBV7-9 to TRBJ2-2; D not resolved. V was shortened by 6 bases and J by 4 bases, with 12 bases between the two germline ends. The CDR3 is 14 amino acids. The germline V gene encodes CDR1 SEHNR and CDR2 FQNEAQ (reference sequence). In DNA form, the CDR3 reads TGTGCCAGCAGGTCCGAGGAGATCACCGGGGAGCTGTTTTTT. It translates to CASRSEEITGELFF.

The V and J genes are TRBV7-2 and TRBJ2-7; D unclear. V gave up 1 base and J gave up 2 bases, with 12 bases separating them. The CDR3 loop spans 15 amino acids. Germline CDR1 is SGHTA and CDR2 is FQGNSA. CDR3 in amino acids: CASSLEAGAAYEQYF. The CDR3, as DNA: TGTGCCAGCAGCTTAGAAGCAGGAGCAGCCTACGAGCAGTACTTC.

The chain carries TRBV6-1 and TRBJ2-3; TRBD2 might be the D (7 bases). Germline CDR1 and CDR2: MNHNS and SASEGT. V lost 6 bases, J lost 0 bases, and 19 bases lay in between. The CDR3 is 17 residues long. CDR3 residues: CASRRGGQGHSTDTQYF. The CDR3, as DNA: TGTGCCAGCAGGAGGGGGGGGCAAGGACATAGCACAGATACGCAGTATTTT.

This clonotype has just a few counts. This chain connects TRBV28 to TRBJ2-1; D may be TRBD1 or TRBD2 (6 bases each). The CDR3 is made up of 14 amino acids. Between the trimmed V and J ends, which lost 6 bases and 8 bases, there was a span of 17 bases. Germline values: CDR1 MDHEN, CDR2 SYDVKM. CDR3 sequence (DNA): TGTGCCAGCAGCCGCGGGACAAAATCCGATGAGCAGTTCTTC. Residues: CASSRGTKSDEQFF.

This clonotype was seen a handful of times. The rearrangement links TRBV12-3 or TRBV12-4 to TRBJ1-5; 9 positions match TRBD1. V lost 4 bases, J lost 7 bases, and 8 bases stayed unmatched. This CDR3 comprises 15 residues. The CDR3 here is CASSSTGGSEQPQHF. CDR3 DNA sequence: TGTGCCAGCAGTTCAACAGGGGGCTCTGAGCAGCCCCAGCATTTT.

This CDR3 is CASSQVTNRPSYEQYF. The CDR3, as DNA: TGTGCCAGCAGCCAAGTTACCAACCGGCCCTCTTACGAGCAGTACTTC. The chain is built from TRBV14 and TRBJ2-7; the D is unclear. V gave up 1 base and J gave up 4 bases, with 17 bases separating them. Germline V lookup: CDR1 SGHDN, CDR2 FVKESK. There are 16 residues in the CDR3.

CDR3 nucleotide sequence: TGTGCCAGCAGCGTCCAAGGGGGCGGCACAGATACGCAGTATTTT. Its translation: CASSVQGGGTDTQYF. This chain joins TRBV7-3 and TRBJ2-3; 7 nucleotides match TRBD1. The V gene's germline CDR1 is SGHTA and CDR2 FQGTGA. Unmatched junction bases numbered 6, after V lost 5 bases and J lost 1 base. CDR3 size: 15 residues.

This clonotype was seen ten or more times. The chain uses TRBV12-3 or TRBV12-4 and TRBJ2-5; D could derive from TRBD1 or TRBD2 (6 bases each). V was cut by 8 bases and J by 1 base, with 17 bases left in between. The length of the CDR3 is 15 residues. The CDR3 DNA reads TGTGCCAGCTCCGGGGGCGCGGCGGTCCAAGAGACCCAGTACTTC. It translates to CASSGGAAVQETQYF.

In this sample, this clonotype turned up many times. The chain has TRBV24-1 and TRBJ2-3; D not certain. The CDR3 covers 14 residues. The germline V and J ends were trimmed by 4 bases and 9 bases, with 16 bases remaining between them. The germline CDR1 and CDR2 sequences are KGHDR and SFDVKD. CDR3 sequence: CATSDRSLAGTQYF. The DNA for the CDR3 is TGTGCCACCAGTGACCGTTCCCTGGCCGGAACGCAGTATTTT.

This clonotype was counted ten times or more. The rearrangement uses TRBV5-5 and TRBJ2-1, with D uncertain. Trimming removed 0 bases at V and 0 bases at J, with 7 bases between. This CDR3 has 15 amino acids. Germline V gives CDR1 SGHKS, CDR2 YYEKEE (reference sequence). The CDR3 region is CASSLAASSYNEQFF. The DNA of the CDR3 is TGTGCCAGCAGCTTGGCGGCAAGCTCCTACAATGAGCAGTTCTTC.